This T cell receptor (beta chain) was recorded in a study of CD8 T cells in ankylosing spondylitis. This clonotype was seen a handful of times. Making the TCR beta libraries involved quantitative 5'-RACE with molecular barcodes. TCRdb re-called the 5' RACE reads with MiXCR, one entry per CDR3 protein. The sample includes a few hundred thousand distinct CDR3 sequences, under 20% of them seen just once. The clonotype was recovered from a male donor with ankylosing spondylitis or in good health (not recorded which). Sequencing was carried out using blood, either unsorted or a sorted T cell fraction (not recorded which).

CDR3 sequence (DNA): TGCGCCAGCAGCCAAAAGTTGTCGGGGAATCAGCCCCAGCATTTT. Translation: CASSQKLSGNQPQHF. This chain connects TRBV4-1 to TRBJ1-5; the D is unclear. V gave up 2 bases and J gave up 4 bases, with 12 bases separating them. The germline V gene has CDR1 MGHRA and CDR2 YSYEKL. This CDR3 comprises 15 residues.